These T cell receptor beta chains were read from a single sample in a study of T cells in placental villitis. Method: immunoSEQ multiplex PCR; TCRdb's copy keeps in-frame clones and lacks some. Here the sample spans roughly 2,000 clones, more than 65% being singletons. The sample consisted of placental tissue containing maternal and fetal cells. The receptors here all came from a human patient with villitis of unknown etiology; the placental T cells may come from both mother and fetus. Both conserved end residues are part of each CDR3. A D gene is named only where the DNA matches it firmly.

j_call: TRBJ2-7; cdr3_length: 14; v_call: TRBV5-5; d_call: .; cdr3_aa: CASSLWVEAHEQYF; cdr3_nt: TGTGCCAGCAGCTTGTGGGTGGAGGCCCACGAGCAGTACTTC
j_call: TRBJ1-4; cdr3_length: 14; v_call: TRBV28; d_call: TRBD1; cdr3_aa: CASSSGTVSEKLFF; cdr3_nt: TGTGCCAGCAGTTCCGGGACAGTAAGCGAAAAACTGTTTTTT
j_call: TRBJ2-2; cdr3_length: 11; v_call: TRBV6-2/TRBV6-3; d_call: .; cdr3_aa: CASSYPGELFF; cdr3_nt: TGTGCCAGCAGTTACCCCGGGGAGCTGTTTTTT
j_call: TRBJ2-2; cdr3_length: 16; v_call: TRBV27; d_call: .; cdr3_aa: CASSLVWGRNTGELFF; cdr3_nt: TGTGCCAGCAGTTTAGTTTGGGGCCGGAACACCGGGGAGCTGTTTTTT
j_call: TRBJ2-5; cdr3_length: 15; v_call: TRBV5-8; d_call: .; cdr3_aa: CASSFRGQTQETQYF; cdr3_nt: TGTGCCAGCAGCTTTCGCGGACAGACCCAAGAGACCCAGTACTTC
j_call: TRBJ2-1; cdr3_length: 15; v_call: TRBV14; d_call: TRBD2; cdr3_aa: CASSRTSGSYNEQFF; cdr3_nt: TGTGCCAGCAGCCGGACTAGCGGGAGCTACAATGAGCAGTTCTTC
j_call: TRBJ2-1; cdr3_length: 16; v_call: TRBV29-1; d_call: TRBD2; cdr3_aa: CSVDGRDEGFYNEQFF; cdr3_nt: TGCAGCGTTGACGGGAGGGATGAGGGGTTTTACAATGAGCAGTTCTTC
j_call: TRBJ2-3; cdr3_length: 11; v_call: TRBV12-3/TRBV12-4; d_call: .; cdr3_aa: CASSNTDTQYF; cdr3_nt: TGTGCCAGCTCGAACACAGATACGCAGTATTTT
j_call: TRBJ1-1; cdr3_length: 12; v_call: TRBV30; d_call: .; cdr3_aa: CAWQKAGDEAFF; cdr3_nt: TGTGCCTGGCAGAAAGCGGGGGATGAAGCTTTCTTT
j_call: TRBJ1-2; cdr3_length: 13; v_call: TRBV19; d_call: .; cdr3_aa: CASSIRPFYGYTF; cdr3_nt: TGTGCCAGTAGTATTCGACCGTTTTATGGCTACACCTTC
j_call: TRBJ2-3; cdr3_length: 13; v_call: TRBV25-1; d_call: .; cdr3_aa: CASTPSRADTQYF; cdr3_nt: TGTGCCAGCACCCCTTCGAGGGCAGATACGCAGTATTTT